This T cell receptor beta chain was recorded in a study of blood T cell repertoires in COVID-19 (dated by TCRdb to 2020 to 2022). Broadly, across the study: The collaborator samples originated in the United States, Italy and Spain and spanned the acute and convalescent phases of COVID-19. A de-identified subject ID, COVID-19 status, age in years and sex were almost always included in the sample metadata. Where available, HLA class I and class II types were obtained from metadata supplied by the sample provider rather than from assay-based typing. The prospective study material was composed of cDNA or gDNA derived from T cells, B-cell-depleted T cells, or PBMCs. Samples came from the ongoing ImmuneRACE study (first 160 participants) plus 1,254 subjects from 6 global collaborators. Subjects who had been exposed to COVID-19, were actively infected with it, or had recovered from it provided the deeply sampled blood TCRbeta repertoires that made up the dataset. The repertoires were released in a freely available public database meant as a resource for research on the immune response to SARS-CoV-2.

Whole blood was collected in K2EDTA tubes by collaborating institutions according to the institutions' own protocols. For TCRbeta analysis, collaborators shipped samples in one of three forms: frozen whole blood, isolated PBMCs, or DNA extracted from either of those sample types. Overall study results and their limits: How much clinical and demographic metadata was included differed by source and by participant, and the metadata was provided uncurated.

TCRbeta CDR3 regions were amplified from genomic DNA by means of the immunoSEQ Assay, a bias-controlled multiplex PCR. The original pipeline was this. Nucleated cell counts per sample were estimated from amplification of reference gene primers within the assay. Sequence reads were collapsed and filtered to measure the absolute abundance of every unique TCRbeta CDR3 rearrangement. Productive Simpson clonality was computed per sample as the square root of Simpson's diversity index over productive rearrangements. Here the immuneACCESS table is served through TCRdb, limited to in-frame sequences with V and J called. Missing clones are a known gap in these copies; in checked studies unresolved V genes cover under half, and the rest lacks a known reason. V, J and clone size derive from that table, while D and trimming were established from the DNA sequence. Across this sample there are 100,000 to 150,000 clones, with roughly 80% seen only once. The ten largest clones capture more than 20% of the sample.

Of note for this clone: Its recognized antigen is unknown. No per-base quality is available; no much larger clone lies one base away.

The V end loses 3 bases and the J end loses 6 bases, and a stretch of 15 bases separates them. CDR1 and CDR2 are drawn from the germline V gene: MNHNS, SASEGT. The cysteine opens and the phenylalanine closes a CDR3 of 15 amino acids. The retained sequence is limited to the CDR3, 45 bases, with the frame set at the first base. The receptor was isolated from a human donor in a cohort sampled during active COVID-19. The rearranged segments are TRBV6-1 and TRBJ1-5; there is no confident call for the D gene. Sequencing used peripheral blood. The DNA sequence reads TGTGCCAGCAGTGAGAGTGAGGGTAGGAGTCAGCCCCAGCATTTT. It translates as CASSESEGRSQPQHF.